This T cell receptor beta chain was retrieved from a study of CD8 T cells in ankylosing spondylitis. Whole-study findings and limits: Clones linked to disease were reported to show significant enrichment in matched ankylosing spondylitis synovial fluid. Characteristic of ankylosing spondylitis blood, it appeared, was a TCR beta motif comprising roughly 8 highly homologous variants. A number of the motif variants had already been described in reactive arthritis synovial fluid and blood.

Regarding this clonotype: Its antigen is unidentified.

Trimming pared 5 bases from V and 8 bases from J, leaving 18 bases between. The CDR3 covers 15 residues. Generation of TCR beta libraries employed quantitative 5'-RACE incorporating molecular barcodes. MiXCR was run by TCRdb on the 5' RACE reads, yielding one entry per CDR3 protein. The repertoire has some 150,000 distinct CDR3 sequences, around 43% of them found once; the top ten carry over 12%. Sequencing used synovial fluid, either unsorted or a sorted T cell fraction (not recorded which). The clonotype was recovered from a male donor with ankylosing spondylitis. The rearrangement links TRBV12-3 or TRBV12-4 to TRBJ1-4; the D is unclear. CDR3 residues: CASSLLGPPGEKLFF. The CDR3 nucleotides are TGTGCCAGCAGTCTCCTCGGCCCGCCGGGGGAAAAACTGTTTTTT.